The 10 T cell receptor beta chains listed next were all sequenced from one sample in a study of T cells after yellow fever vaccination. TCRdb redid the calling of the 5' RACE reads with MiXCR, one entry per CDR3 protein. The sample records roughly 500,000 distinct CDR3 sequences, roughly 21% being singletons. Sequencing was performed on PBMCs, taken 15 days after the yellow fever booster vaccination. These receptors originate from a man younger than 45 who received the YFV17D yellow fever vaccine.

The V and J genes are TRBV5-1 and TRBJ2-1; D perhaps matches TRBD2 (6 bases). V lost 4 bases to trimming and J lost 3 bases, with 17 bases between them. This CDR3 spans 16 amino acids. Germline CDR1 and CDR2: SGHRS and YFSETQ. In DNA form, the CDR3 reads TGCGCCAGCAGCCTGGTGGCTCGGGAGAGCTACAATGAGCAGTTCTTC. The encoded protein is CASSLVARESYNEQFF.

The CDR3 DNA follows: TGTGCCAGCATCCTCGAAGGAGGTAGCGGGAGCATGGCAGATACGCAGTATTTT. It encodes CASILEGGSGSMADTQYF. This sequence joins TRBV6-1 and TRBJ2-3; TRBD2 agrees at 9 bases. The CDR3 covers 18 residues. Germline assignment: CDR1 MNHNS and CDR2 SASEGT. Trimming at V came to 7 bases and at J to 4 bases, leaving 18 bases not matched to a gene.

This clonotype showed up just a few times. The rearrangement joins TRBV6-1 to TRBJ2-3, with D possibly TRBD2 on 6 matching bases. From germline, CDR1 is MNHNS and CDR2 SASEGT. This CDR3 contains 13 residues. Trimming stripped 10 bases from V and 10 bases from J, with 21 bases between. The CDR3 DNA is TGTGCCACCGCGGGGACCCTCCTTGGGGCGCAGTATTTT. It yields the protein CATAGTLLGAQYF.

This clonotype showed up just a few times. The chain links TRBV18 to TRBJ2-7; TRBD2 matches at 9 bases. This CDR3 spans 15 amino acids. In germline, CDR1 is KGHSH, CDR2 LQKENI. V shed 3 bases and J 1 base; nucleotides not matched to a gene: 4. CDR3 DNA sequence: TGTGCCAGCTCACCCTCTAGCGGGGCATCCTACGAGCAGTACTTC. The encoded protein is CASSPSSGASYEQYF. Drawing the rest from reference TRBV18 and TRBJ2-7, the complete variable domain is NAGVMQNPRHLVRRRGQEARLRCSPMKGHSHVYWYRQLPEEGLKFMVYLQKENIIDESGMPKERFSAEFPKEGPSILRIQQVVRGDSAAYFCASSPSSGASYEQYFGPGTRLTVT.

This chain joins TRBV11-2 and TRBJ1-6; the D is unclear. The CDR3 is made up of 13 amino acids. Germline CDR1 is SGHAT and CDR2 is FQNNGV. V gave up 5 bases and J gave up 8 bases, with 10 bases separating them. The CDR3 is CASSQRADSPLHF. CDR3 bases: TGTGCCAGCAGCCAACGAGCCGATTCACCCCTCCACTTT.

This clonotype has more than one count but fewer than ten. CDR3 nucleotide sequence: TGTGCCAGCAGTGACGGGACAGCCCTCTCCTACGAGCAGTACTTC. Encoded protein: CASSDGTALSYEQYF. The chain recombines TRBV28 with TRBJ2-7; 7 bases map to TRBD1. The germline CDR1 and CDR2 sequences are MDHEN and SYDVKM. V lost 5 bases, J lost 0 bases, and 7 bases stayed unmatched. The CDR3 covers 15 residues.

The chain recombines TRBV7-8 with TRBJ1-1; 8 bases are shared with TRBD1. The germline CDR1 and CDR2 sequences are SGHVS and FQNEAQ. V was pared by 1 base and J by 8 bases, with 3 bases of the junction left unmatched. The CDR3 runs 13 residues. Here the CDR3 DNA reads TGTGCCAGCAGCTTAGTCAGACAGGGGGAAGCTTTCTTT. Its translation: CASSLVRQGEAFF.

The chain is built from TRBV20-1 and TRBJ2-1, with D perhaps given as TRBD1 or TRBD2 (5 bases each). V was pared by 4 bases and J by 0 bases, with 7 bases between. CDR1 and CDR2 from the germline V gene are DFQATT and SNEGSKA (reference sequence). This CDR3 is 13 amino acids long. The CDR3 nucleotides read TGCAGTGCTATAGGGACCTCCTACAATGAGCAGTTCTTC. This sequence encodes CSAIGTSYNEQFF.

CDR3 in amino acids: CSARDRGNEQYF. The CDR3, as DNA: TGCAGTGCTAGGGACAGGGGGAACGAGCAGTACTTC. The chain has TRBV20-1 and TRBJ2-7; the match to TRBD1 covers 10 bases. The germline V gene encodes CDR1 DFQATT and CDR2 SNEGSKA (reference sequence). Trimming removed 3 bases from V and 5 bases from J; junction bases left unmatched: 1. This CDR3 region has 12 residues.

This clonotype occurred a few times. The chain joins TRBV7-2 to TRBJ1-5, with D hard to call. Trimming took 1 base from V and 3 from J, leaving 10 bases between them. The germline CDR1 and CDR2 sequences are SGHTA and FQGNSA. The CDR3 spans 15 residues. CDR3 sequence: CASSLVAGVNQPQHF. The CDR3 bases are TGTGCCAGCAGCTTAGTGGCAGGAGTCAATCAGCCCCAGCATTTT. Full variable domain (outside the CDR3, taken from reference TRBV7-2 and TRBJ1-5): GAGVSQSPSNKVTEKGKDVELRCDPISGHTALYWYRQSLGQGLEFLIYFQGNSAPDKSGLPSDRFSAERTGGSVSTLTIQRTQQEDSAVYLCASSLVAGVNQPQHFGDGTRLSIL.